The rows below give T cell receptor beta chains drawn from one sample of a study of neurological immune-mediated disorders. TCRdb re-called the 5' RACE reads through MiXCR, storing one row per CDR3 protein. The data contain some 66,000 distinct CDR3 sequences, over 4% of them singletons. Sequenced: PBMCs. The origin of the receptors is a man aged 50 to 59 with multiple sclerosis. CDR3s include the opening cysteine and the closing phenylalanine or tryptophan. Fields, in order: D gene, clone size, V gene, J gene, CDR3 DNA, CDR3 protein. The D gene is left open where the match is weak. Rows may omit the clone size; those that give it use once, few, many or a size class.

NA	NA	TRBV12-3/TRBV12-4	TRBJ1-2	TGTGCCAGCAGTTTAGCCAGGGCGGGCGGCTACACCTTC	CASSLARAGGYTF
NA	many	TRBV19	TRBJ1-3	TGTGCCAGTAGTATGACACTCGGAAACACCATATATTTT	CASSMTLGNTIYF
TRBD2	many	TRBV5-1	TRBJ2-1	TGCGCCAGCACCTACGGGGGGGCCCCCGACGGTGAGCAGTTCTTC	CASTYGGAPDGEQFF
NA	many	TRBV28	TRBJ2-1	TGTGCCAGCAGTTTATTGACATCCTATGAGCAGTTCTTC	CASSLLTSYEQFF
TRBD2	many	TRBV12-3/TRBV12-4	TRBJ2-3	TGTGCCAGCAGCCGGGGACCGGGACTAGTTAGCACAGATACGCAGTATTTT	CASSRGPGLVSTDTQYF
TRBD1	NA	TRBV12-3/TRBV12-4	TRBJ1-5	TGTGCCAGCAGTTTCTCGGGACAGGGCCAGAATTATCAGCCCCAGAATTTT	CASSFSGQGQNYQPQNF
NA	NA	TRBV5-1	TRBJ1-2	TGCGCCAGCAGTGACTCGTTTTATTCTGGCTACACCTTC	CASSDSFYSGYTF
TRBD2	few	TRBV12-3/TRBV12-4	TRBJ2-1	TGTGCCAGCAGGAAAAGGACTAGCTGGAGCTCCTACAATGAGCAGTTCTTC	CASRKRTSWSSYNEQFF
NA	many	TRBV18	TRBJ1-5	TGTGCCAGCTCACCGGACAAAAATCAGCCCCAGCATTTT	CASSPDKNQPQHF
TRBD1	few	TRBV4-3	TRBJ1-1	TGCGCCAGCAGCCCCCTGGACAGGGGCACTGAAGCTTTCTTT	CASSPLDRGTEAFF
TRBD1	many	TRBV4-2	TRBJ2-5	TGTGCCAGCAGCCTAGGACAGGGGAACTTACAAGAGACCCAGTACTTC	CASSLGQGNLQETQYF
TRBD2	many	TRBV20-1	TRBJ2-1	TGCAGTGCTAGAACTAGCGGGGGAAACAATGAGCAGTTCTTC	CSARTSGGNNEQFF
NA	few	TRBV1	TRBJ1-2	TGCACCAGCAGCCAAGCTCACTATGGCTACACCTTC	CTSSQAHYGYTF
TRBD1	NA	TRBV7-9	TRBJ2-1	TGTGCCATCAGACGGGACAGGGGGCGTGCTGAGCAGTTCTTC	CAIRRDRGRAEQFF
NA	many	TRBV7-9	TRBJ1-1	TGTGCCAGCAGTTACGCGGTCCACGAAGCTTTCTTT	CASSYAVHEAFF
TRBD2	many	TRBV15	TRBJ2-1	TGTGCCACCAGCAGAGATAAGACGGGACTAGCGGGGGGAAGAGTCAATGAGCAGTTCTTC	CATSRDKTGLAGGRVNEQFF
NA	many	TRBV12-3/TRBV12-4	TRBJ2-5	TGTGCCAGCAGTTTTTTTATTGGGGGGCAGGGAGAGACCCAGTACTTC	CASSFFIGGQGETQYF
NA	many	TRBV14	TRBJ2-5	TGTGCCAGCAGCCAAGACTTACACCCCGGGAAGACCCAGTACTTC	CASSQDLHPGKTQYF
TRBD2	many	TRBV6-6	TRBJ2-3	TGTGCCAGCTCCTCGGGGGGGCGATCCACAGATACGCAGTATTTT	CASSSGGRSTDTQYF
TRBD1	many	TRBV5-1	TRBJ2-5	TGCGCCAGCAGCTTCGGGACAGGCGAGCGGGCCCAGTACTTC	CASSFGTGERAQYF
TRBD1	many	TRBV5-1	TRBJ1-6	TGCGCCAGCAGCACCTGGGCAGGGGGGAATTCACCCCTCCACTTT	CASSTWAGGNSPLHF
TRBD2	many	TRBV7-8	TRBJ2-5	TGTGCCAGCAGCTCCAGCGGGAGGGCGAGGGCCCAAGAGACCCAGTACTTC	CASSSSGRARAQETQYF
TRBD1	many	TRBV6-5	TRBJ1-2	TGTGCCAGCAGTTACTCTGGACAGGGTGGCTACACCTTC	CASSYSGQGGYTF
NA	many	TRBV4-2	TRBJ2-5	TGTGCCAGCAGCCAAGACTTAGGTGAGGGGACCCAGTACTTC	CASSQDLGEGTQYF
NA	many	TRBV5-1	TRBJ2-2	TGCGCCAGCAGCTTGGCACAGACAAACACCGGGGAGCTGTTTTTT	CASSLAQTNTGELFF